This T cell receptor beta chain was documented in a study of blood T cell repertoires in COVID-19. This CDR3 comprises 15 residues. Germline V CDR1 and CDR2: LGHNA, YNFKEQ. V gave up 1 base and J gave up 3 bases; unmatched junction bases: 2. Authors' methods: Counts of nucleated cells, estimated from reference gene primer amplification, were obtained. Using immunoSEQ multiplex PCR, the repertoire was profiled, and TCRdb retains in-frame clones only, with some absent. The V and J calls and clone size were taken over from that table, and D and trimming were inferred from the DNA. The data contain tens of thousands of clones, approximately 77% of them singletons.

Sequenced: peripheral blood. This sequence was found in a man aged 80 or over with active or convalescent COVID-19. This chain connects TRBV4-2 to TRBJ1-5, with 8 bases aligning to TRBD1. The CDR3 DNA is TGTGCCAGCAGCCAAGGGACAGGGAACAATCAGCCCCAGCATTTT. As protein: CASSQGTGNNQPQHF.